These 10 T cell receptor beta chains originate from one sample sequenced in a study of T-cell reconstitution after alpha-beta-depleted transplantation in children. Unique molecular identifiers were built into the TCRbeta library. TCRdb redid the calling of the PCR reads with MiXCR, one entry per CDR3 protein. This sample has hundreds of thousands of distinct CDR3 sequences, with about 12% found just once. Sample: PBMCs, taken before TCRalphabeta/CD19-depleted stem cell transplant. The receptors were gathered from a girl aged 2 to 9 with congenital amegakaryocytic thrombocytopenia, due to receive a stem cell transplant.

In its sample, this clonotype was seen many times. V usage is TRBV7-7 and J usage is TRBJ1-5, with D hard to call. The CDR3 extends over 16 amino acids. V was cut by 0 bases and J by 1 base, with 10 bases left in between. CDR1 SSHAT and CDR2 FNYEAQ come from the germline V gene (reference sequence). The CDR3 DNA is TGTGCCAGCAGCTTAGCCGGGTCTCTGAGCAATCAGCCCCAGCATTTT. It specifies CASSLAGSLSNQPQHF.

The CDR3 DNA is TGTGCCAGCAGCGCCACTAGCGGAGGCGGCGAGCAGTACTTC. Amino acids: CASSATSGGGEQYF. J is TRBJ2-7 and V is TRBV2; TRBD2 aligns across 8 bases. This CDR3 region has 14 residues. After removal of 6 bases from V and 6 bases from J, the junction contained 10 bases not matched to a gene. CDR1 is SNHLY and CDR2 is FYNNEI in the germline V gene.

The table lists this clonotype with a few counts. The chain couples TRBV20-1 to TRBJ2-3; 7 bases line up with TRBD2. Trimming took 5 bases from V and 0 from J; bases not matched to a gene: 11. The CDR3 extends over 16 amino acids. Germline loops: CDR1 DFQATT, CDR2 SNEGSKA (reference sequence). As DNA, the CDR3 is TGCAGTGCTCCGGGACTAACACACCTCAGCACAGATACGCAGTATTTT. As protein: CSAPGLTHLSTDTQYF.

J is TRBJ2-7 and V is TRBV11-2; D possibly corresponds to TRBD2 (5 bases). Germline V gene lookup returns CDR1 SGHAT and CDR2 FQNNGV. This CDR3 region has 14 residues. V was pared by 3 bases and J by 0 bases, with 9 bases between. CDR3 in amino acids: CASSLWESSYEQYF. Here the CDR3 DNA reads TGTGCCAGCAGCTTGTGGGAGAGCTCCTACGAGCAGTACTTC.

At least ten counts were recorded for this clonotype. Here the CDR3 DNA reads TGCGCCAGCGAGGATGGGGCAGGGGTGAACACCGGGGAGCTGTTTTTT. Translated: CASEDGAGVNTGELFF. This chain uses TRBV4-1 with TRBJ2-2; TRBD1 might be the D (6 bases). From germline, CDR1 is MGHRA and CDR2 YSYEKL. This CDR3 has 16 residues. Trimming removed 8 bases from V and 1 base from J, with 17 bases in between.

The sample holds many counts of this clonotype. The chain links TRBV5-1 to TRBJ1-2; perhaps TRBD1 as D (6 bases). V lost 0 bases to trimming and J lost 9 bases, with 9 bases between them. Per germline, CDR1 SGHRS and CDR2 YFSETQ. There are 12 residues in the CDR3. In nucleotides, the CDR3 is TGCGCCAGCAGCTTGGACAGGGTGTGCTACACCTTC. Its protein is CASSLDRVCYTF.

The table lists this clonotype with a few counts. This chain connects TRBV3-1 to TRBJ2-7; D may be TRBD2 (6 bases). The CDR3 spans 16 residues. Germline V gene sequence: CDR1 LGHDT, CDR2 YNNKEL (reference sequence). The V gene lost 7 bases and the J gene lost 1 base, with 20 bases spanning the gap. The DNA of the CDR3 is TGTGCCAGCACCGACGCTGGGGCTAGCGCGTCCTACGAGCAGTACTTC. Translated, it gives CASTDAGASASYEQYF.

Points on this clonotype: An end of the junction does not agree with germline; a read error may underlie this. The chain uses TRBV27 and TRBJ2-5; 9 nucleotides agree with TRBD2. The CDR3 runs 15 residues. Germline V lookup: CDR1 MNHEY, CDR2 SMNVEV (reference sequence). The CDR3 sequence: CASPRLAGLKEAQYF. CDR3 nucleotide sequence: TGTGCCAGCCCGCGGCTAGCGGGACTGAAAGAGGCCCAGTACTTC.

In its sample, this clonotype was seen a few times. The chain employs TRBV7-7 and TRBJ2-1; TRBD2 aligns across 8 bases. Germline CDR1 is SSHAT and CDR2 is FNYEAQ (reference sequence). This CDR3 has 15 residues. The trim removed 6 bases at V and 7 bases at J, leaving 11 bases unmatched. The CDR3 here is CASSDNGRALNEQFF. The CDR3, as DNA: TGTGCCAGCAGTGATAACGGGAGGGCCTTGAATGAGCAGTTCTTC. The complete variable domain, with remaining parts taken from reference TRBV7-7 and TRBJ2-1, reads GAGVSQSPRYKVTKRGQDVTLRCDPISSHATLYWYQQALGQGPEFLTYFNYEAQPDKSGLPSDRFSAERPEGSISTLTIQRTEQRDSAMYRCASSDNGRALNEQFFGPGTRLTVL.

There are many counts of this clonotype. This chain's CDR3 is CSASPSTDTQYF. The CDR3 DNA sequence: TGCAGTGCCAGCCCAAGCACAGATACGCAGTATTTT. The V call is TRBV20-1, the J call TRBJ2-3; D unclear. The CDR3 is made up of 12 amino acids. CDR1 is DFQATT, CDR2 SNEGSKA, per germline (reference sequence). V lost 6 bases and J 0 bases, leaving 7 bases between the germline ends.